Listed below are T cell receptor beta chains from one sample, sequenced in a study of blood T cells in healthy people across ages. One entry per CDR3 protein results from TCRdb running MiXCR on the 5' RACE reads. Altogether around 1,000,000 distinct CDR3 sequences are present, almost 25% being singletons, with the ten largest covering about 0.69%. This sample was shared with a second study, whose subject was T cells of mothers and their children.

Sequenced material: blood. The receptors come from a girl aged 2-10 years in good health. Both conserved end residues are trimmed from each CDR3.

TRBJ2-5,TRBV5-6,ASSSGREAETQY
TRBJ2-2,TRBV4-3,AGSQDLGGTGELF
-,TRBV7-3,ASSLSGLASNEQF
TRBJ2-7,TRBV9,ASRTWTGDEQY
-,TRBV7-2,ASSFAGTGIYEQY
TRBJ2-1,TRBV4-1,ASSQDGGEYNEQF
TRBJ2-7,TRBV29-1,SVADYTYEQY
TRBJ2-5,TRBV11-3,ASNPRGGQQETQY
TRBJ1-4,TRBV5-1,ASGYLSDNEKLF
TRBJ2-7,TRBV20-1,SARDTSRIYEQY
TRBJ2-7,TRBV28,ASTHGFGTPPYEQY
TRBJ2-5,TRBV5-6,ASSLTGIVY
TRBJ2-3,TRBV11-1,ASSLLGQGLTTDTQY
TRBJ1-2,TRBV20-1,SAINRTDYGYT
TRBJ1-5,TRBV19,ASSITTGGNQPQH
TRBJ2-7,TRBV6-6,ASSPRTGYAYEQY
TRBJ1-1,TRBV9,ASSVEGTEYTEAF
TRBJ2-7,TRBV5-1,ASSYNAGANYEQY
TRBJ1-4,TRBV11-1,ASSPGQWSEKLF
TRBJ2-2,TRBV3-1,ASSQSGGQNTGELF
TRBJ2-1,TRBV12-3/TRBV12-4,ASSPGPIPNEQF
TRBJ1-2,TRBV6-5,ASSLTGDRVGYT
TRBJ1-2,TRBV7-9,AIRVYT
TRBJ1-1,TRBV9,ASSPPGVTEAF
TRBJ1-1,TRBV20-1,SARDHNTFEAF
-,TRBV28,ASSLVPVTDEQY
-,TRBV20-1,SAPMGGPTYEQY
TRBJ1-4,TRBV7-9,ASSLGVFEKLF
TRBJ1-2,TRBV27,ANRLVKRGTGGYT
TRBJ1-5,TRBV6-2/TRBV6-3,ASSYVSNGAQPQH
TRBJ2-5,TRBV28,ASRPRRGRETQY
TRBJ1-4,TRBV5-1,ASRLTFTGGKLF
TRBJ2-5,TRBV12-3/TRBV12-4,ASRTLAGGQETQY
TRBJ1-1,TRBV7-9,ASSSNRDSEAF
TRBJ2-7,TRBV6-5,ASREFPGGPYEQY
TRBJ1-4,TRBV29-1,SGQGVNNEKLF
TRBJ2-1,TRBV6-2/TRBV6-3,ASSLSGLPYNEQF
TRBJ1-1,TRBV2,ASRGAPEDTEAF
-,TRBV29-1,SVEVLDVVGEQF
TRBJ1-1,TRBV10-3,AISKITGNTEAF
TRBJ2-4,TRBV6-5,ASSFRGAGGSANIQY
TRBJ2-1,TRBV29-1,SVEPGGPDSYNEQF
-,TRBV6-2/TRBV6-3,AITDRGRNFYEQY
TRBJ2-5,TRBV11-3,ASRHRGGGQETQY
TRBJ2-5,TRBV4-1,ASSQGLSGRETQY
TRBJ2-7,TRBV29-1,SVTRGGDEQY
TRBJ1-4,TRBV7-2,ASSLSSPGQGAIGEKLF
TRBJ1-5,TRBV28,ASRRGGEGQPQH
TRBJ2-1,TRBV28,ASSLVAGFNEQF